This TCR beta chain was captured by sequencing in a study of blood T cell repertoires in COVID-19. The overall study: Sites in the United States, Italy and Spain provided acute and convalescent COVID-19 samples. Sources were T cells, B-cell-depleted T cells, or PBMCs; the material itself was cDNA or gDNA.

In the source study's methods: For nucleated cells, counts were estimated from reference gene primer amplification. TCRdb's table, derived via immunoSEQ multiplex PCR, lists solely in-frame clones and lacks some. From that table come the V and J calls and clone size; the DNA was used to work out D and trimming. The table includes under 250,000 clones, 90% to 95% detected once. This clone turned up a few times. This CDR3 comprises 17 residues. Per germline, CDR1 LGHDT and CDR2 YNNKEL (reference sequence). V was pared by 1 base and J by 2 bases, with 10 bases of the junction left unmatched. The sequenced sample was peripheral blood. The rearrangement joins TRBV3-1 (or the pseudogene TRBV3-2) to TRBJ2-7; TRBD2 agrees at 8 bases. The clonotype originates from a man in his fifties or sixties with COVID-19, enrolled during active disease. The CDR3 DNA reads as TGTGCCAGCAGCCAAGTTATGGGCGGGGGGCCCGCCTACGAGCAGTACTTC. This translates into CASSQVMGGGPAYEQYF.